The clone carrying this T cell receptor beta chain was recorded many times. Its antigen is as yet unknown. With molecular barcodes, quantitative 5'-RACE was used to make the TCR beta libraries. TCRdb analysed the 5' RACE reads with MiXCR anew, one entry per CDR3 protein. The table has roughly 440,000 distinct CDR3 sequences, under 20% seen once. The entry originates in a study of CD8 T cells in ankylosing spondylitis. Study observations and caveats: Enrichment of disease-linked clones was reportedly significant in matched ankylosing spondylitis synovial fluid. One TCR beta motif, made up of eight highly homologous variants, appeared characteristic of ankylosing spondylitis blood.

Trimming at V came to 6 bases and at J to 6 bases, leaving 15 bases not matched to a gene. The germline CDR1 and CDR2 sequences are SEHNR and FQNEAQ (reference sequence). This CDR3 has 17 residues. The chain is built from TRBV7-9 and TRBJ2-2, with TRBD1 matching 8 bases. Sequencing was performed on blood, either unsorted or a sorted T cell fraction (not recorded which). The TCR was taken from a male donor with ankylosing spondylitis. CDR3 nucleotides: TGTGCCAGCAGTCCCGGCAAAGGACAGGGCAAGTCCGGGGAGCTGTTTTTT. Translation: CASSPGKGQGKSGELFF.